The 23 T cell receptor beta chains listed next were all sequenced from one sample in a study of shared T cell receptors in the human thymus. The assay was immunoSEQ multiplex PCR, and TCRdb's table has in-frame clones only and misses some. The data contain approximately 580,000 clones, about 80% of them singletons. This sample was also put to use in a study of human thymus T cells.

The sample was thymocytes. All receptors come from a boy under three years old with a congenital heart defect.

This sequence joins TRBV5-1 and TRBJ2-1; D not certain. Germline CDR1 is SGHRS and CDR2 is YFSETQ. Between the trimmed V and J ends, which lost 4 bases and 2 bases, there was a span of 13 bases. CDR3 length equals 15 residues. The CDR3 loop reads CASSPERIAYNEQFF. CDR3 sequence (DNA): TGCGCCAGCAGCCCGGAGAGAATCGCCTACAATGAGCAGTTCTTC.

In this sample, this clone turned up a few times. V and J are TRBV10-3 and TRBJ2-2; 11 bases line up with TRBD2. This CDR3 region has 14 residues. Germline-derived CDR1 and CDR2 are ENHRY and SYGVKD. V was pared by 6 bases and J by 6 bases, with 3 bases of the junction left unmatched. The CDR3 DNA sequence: TGTGCCATCAGGCAGACTAGCGGGGCCGGGGAGCTGTTTTTT. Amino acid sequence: CAIRQTSGAGELFF.

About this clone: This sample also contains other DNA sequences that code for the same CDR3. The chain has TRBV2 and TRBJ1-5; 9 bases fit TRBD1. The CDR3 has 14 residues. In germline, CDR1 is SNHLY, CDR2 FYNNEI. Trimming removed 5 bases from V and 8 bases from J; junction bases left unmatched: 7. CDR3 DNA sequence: TGTGCCAGCAGTTCAGGGACAGGGAGGGAGCCCCAGCATTTT. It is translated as CASSSGTGREPQHF. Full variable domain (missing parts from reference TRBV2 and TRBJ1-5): EPEVTQTPSHQVTQMGQEVILRCVPISNHLYFYWYRQILGQKVEFLVSFYNNEISEKSEIFDDQFSVERPDGSNFTLKIRSTKLEDSAMYFCASSSGTGREPQHFGDGTRLSIL.

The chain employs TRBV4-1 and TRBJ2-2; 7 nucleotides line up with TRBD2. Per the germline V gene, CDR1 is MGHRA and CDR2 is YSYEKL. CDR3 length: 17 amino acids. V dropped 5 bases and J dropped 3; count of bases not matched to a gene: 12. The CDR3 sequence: CASSYTPGLPDTGELFF. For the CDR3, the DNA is TGCGCCAGCAGCTATACTCCGGGACTACCTGACACCGGGGAGCTGTTTTTT.

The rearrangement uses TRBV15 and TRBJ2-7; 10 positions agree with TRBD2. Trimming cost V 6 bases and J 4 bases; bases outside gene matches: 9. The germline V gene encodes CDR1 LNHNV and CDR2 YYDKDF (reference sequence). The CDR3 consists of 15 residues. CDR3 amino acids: CATSKTSGTRYEQYF. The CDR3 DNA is TGTGCCACCAGTAAAACTAGCGGGACCAGGTACGAGCAGTACTTC.

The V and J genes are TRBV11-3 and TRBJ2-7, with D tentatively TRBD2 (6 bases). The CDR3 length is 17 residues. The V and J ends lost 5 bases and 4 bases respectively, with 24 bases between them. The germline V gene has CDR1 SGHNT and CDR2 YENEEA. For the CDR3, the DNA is TGTGCCAGCAGCCCTTCTCCCCCGGGACTGGGGCCTTACGAGCAGTACTTC. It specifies CASSPSPPGLGPYEQYF.

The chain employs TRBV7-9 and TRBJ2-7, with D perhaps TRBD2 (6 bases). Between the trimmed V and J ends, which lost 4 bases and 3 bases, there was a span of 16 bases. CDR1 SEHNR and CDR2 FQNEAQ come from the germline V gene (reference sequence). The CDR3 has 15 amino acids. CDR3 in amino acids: CASSSAGRRHYEQYF. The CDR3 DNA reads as TGTGCCAGCAGCTCAGCAGGGAGGAGACACTACGAGCAGTACTTC.

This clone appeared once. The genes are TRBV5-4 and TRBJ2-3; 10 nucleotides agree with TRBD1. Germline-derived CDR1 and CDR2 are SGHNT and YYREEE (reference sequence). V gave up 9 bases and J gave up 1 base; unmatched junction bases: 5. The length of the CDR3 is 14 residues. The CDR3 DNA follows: TGTGCCATCATGACAGGGGGCGGCACAGATACGCAGTATTTT. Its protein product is CAIMTGGGTDTQYF. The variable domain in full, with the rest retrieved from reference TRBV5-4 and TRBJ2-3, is ETGVTQSPTHLIKTRGQQVTLRCSSQSGHNTVSWYQQALGQGPQFIFQYYREEENGRGNFPPRFSGLQFPNYSSELNVNALELDDSALYLCAIMTGGGTDTQYFGPGTRLTVL.

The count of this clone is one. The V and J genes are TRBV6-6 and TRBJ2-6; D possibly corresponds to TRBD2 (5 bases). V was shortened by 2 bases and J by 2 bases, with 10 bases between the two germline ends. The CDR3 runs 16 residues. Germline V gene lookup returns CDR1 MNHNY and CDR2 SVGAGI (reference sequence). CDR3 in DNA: TGTGCCAGCAGTTACCCCGAACTAGCTGGGGCCAACGTCCTGACTTTC. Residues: CASSYPELAGANVLTF.

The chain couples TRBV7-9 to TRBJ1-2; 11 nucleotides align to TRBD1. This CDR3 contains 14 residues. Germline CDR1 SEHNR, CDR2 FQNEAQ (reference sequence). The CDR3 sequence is CASCRDRGDYGYTF. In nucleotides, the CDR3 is TGTGCAAGTTGCCGGGACAGGGGGGACTATGGCTACACCTTC.

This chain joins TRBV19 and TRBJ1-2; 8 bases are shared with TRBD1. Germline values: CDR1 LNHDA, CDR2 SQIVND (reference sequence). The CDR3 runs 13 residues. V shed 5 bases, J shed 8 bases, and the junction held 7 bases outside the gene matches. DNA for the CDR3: TGTGCCAGTAGTGACCAGGGGGCTGGCGGCTACACCTTC. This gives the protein CASSDQGAGGYTF.

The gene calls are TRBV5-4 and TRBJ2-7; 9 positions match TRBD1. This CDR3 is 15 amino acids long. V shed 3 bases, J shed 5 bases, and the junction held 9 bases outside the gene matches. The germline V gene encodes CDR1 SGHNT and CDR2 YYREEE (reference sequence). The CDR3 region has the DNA TGTGCCAGCAGCTCCTCCGGGACAGGGTACCACGAGCAGTACTTC. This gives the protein CASSSSGTGYHEQYF.

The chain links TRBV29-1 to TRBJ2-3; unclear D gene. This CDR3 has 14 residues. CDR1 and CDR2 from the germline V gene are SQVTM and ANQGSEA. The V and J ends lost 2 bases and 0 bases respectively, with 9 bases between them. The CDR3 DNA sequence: TGCAGCGTTGAACTAACCCCTAGCACAGATACGCAGTATTTT. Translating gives CSVELTPSTDTQYF.

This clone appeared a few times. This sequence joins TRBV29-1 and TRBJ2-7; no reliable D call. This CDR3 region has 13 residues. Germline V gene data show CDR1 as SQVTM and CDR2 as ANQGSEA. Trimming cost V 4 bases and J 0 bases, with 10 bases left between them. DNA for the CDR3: TGCAGCGTTGTCCAGCCTAGCTCCTACGAGCAGTACTTC. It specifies CSVVQPSSYEQYF.

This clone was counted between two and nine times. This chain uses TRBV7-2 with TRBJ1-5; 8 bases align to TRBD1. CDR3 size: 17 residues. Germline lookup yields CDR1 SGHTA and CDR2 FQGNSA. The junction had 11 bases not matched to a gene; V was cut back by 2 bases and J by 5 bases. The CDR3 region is CASSLQGAEVKDQPQHF. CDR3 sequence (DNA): TGTGCCAGCAGCTTACAGGGGGCAGAGGTTAAGGATCAGCCCCAGCATTTT.

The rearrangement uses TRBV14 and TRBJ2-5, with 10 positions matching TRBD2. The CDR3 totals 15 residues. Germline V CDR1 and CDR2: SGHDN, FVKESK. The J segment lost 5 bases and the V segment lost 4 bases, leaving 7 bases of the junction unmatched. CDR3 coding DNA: TGTGCCAGCAGCCTAATCCGAGCGGGAGGGGAGACCCAGTACTTC. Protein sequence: CASSLIRAGGETQYF.

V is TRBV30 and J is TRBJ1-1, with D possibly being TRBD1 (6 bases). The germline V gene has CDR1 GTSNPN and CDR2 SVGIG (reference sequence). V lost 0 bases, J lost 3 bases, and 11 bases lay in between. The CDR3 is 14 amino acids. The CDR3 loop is CAWSVVGQYTEAFF. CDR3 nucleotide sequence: TGTGCCTGGAGTGTAGTAGGACAGTACACTGAAGCTTTCTTT.

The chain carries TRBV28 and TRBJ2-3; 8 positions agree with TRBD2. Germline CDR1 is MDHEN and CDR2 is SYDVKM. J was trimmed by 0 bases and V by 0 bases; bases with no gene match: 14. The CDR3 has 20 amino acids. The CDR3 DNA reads TGTGCCAGCAGTTTATGGGGTCTTAGCGGGGACGGAGATAGCACAGATACGCAGTATTTT. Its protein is CASSLWGLSGDGDSTDTQYF.

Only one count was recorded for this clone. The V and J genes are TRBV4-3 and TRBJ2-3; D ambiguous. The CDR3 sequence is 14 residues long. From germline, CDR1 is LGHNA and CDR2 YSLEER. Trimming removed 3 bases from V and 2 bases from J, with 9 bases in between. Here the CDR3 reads CASSHRVDTDTQYF. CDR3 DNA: TGCGCCAGCAGCCACCGCGTAGACACAGATACGCAGTATTTT.

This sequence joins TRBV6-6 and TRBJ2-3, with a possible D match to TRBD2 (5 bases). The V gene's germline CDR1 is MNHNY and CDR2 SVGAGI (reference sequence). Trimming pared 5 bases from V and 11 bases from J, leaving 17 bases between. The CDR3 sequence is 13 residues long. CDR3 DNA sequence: TGTGCCAGCAGTCAGACCTCGCCCGGGGAGCAGTATTTT. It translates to CASSQTSPGEQYF.

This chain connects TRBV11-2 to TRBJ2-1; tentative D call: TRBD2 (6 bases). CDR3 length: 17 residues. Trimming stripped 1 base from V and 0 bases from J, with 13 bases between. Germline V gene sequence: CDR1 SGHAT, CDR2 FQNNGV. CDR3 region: CASSLGPGLSSYNEQFF. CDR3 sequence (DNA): TGTGCCAGCAGCTTAGGTCCGGGACTTAGCTCCTACAATGAGCAGTTCTTC. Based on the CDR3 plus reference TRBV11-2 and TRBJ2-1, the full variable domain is EAGVAQSPRYKIIEKRQSVAFWCNPISGHATLYWYQQILGQGPKLLIQFQNNGVVDDSQLPKDRFSAERLKGVDSTLKIQPAKLEDSAVYLCASSLGPGLSSYNEQFFGPGTRLTVL.

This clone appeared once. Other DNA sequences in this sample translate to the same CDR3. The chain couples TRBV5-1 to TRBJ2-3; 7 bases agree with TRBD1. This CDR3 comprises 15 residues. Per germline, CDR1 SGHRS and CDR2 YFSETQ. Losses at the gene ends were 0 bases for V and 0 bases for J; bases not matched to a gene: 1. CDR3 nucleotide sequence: TGCGCCAGCAGCTTGGCAGGGGGTAGCACAGATACGCAGTATTTT. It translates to CASSLAGGSTDTQYF.

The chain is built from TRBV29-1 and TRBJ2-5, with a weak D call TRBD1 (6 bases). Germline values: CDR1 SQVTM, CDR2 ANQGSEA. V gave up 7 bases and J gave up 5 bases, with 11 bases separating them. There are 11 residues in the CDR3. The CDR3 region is CSEQGAETQYF. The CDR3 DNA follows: TGCAGCGAACAGGGAGCGGAGACCCAGTACTTC.